Following are 8 T cell receptor beta chains from one sample sequenced in a study of blood T cell repertoires in COVID-19. The data were produced by immunoSEQ multiplex PCR, yet TCRdb's version contains in-frame clones alone and is incomplete. The data show about 300,000 clones, about 89% seen once. The material sequenced was peripheral blood. These receptor sequences come from a man aged 18 to 30 who had recovered from COVID-19.

The chain links TRBV27 to TRBJ1-2; 9 nucleotides agree with TRBD1. Germline V lookup: CDR1 MNHEY, CDR2 SMNVEV (reference sequence). The CDR3 loop spans 17 amino acids. V dropped 0 bases and J dropped 6; count of bases not matched to a gene: 11. The CDR3 region is CASSLSAGQGSYDGYTF. CDR3 nucleotide sequence: TGTGCCAGCAGTTTATCCGCAGGACAGGGGTCCTACGATGGCTACACCTTC.

The V and J genes are TRBV15 and TRBJ2-7; TRBD2 matches at 9 bases. The CDR3 runs to 17 residues. J gave up 0 bases and V 1 base, and 7 bases lay outside the gene matches. CDR1 LNHNV and CDR2 YYDKDF come from the germline V gene (reference sequence). CDR3 DNA: TGTGCCACCAGCAGAGTCTATTTGACTAGCGGCTCCTACGAGCAGTACTTC. It translates to CATSRVYLTSGSYEQYF.

The chain employs TRBV21-1 and TRBJ2-4; the table gives TRBD2 as D, unverified against the DNA. TRBV21-1 constitutes a pseudogene. The CDR3 covers 17 residues. CDR3 sequence reads: CASSKDRGGAAKNIQYF. As DNA, the CDR3 is TGTGCCAGCAGCAAAGATAGGGGGGGCGCAGCCAAAAACATTCAGTACTTC.

The chain couples TRBV12-5 to TRBJ2-1; D not certain. V lost 3 bases and J 9 bases, leaving 9 bases between the germline ends. The CDR3 is made up of 12 amino acids. Looked up from germline, CDR1 is LGHNT and CDR2 is FRNRAP. The CDR3 nucleotides read TGTGCTAGTGGTTTTGTCAGAAGTGAGCAGTTCTTC. This translates into CASGFVRSEQFF.

This sequence joins TRBV4-2 and TRBJ1-2; no definite D call. Trimming left V 0 bases short and J 4 bases short, with 6 bases between. The CDR3 covers 13 residues. Germline V CDR1 and CDR2: LGHNA, YNFKEQ. The CDR3 spells CASSQERGYGYTF. The CDR3 DNA sequence: TGTGCCAGCAGCCAAGAGCGGGGCTATGGCTACACCTTC.

V and J are TRBV7-8 and TRBJ2-5; D ambiguous. Per germline, CDR1 SGHVS and CDR2 FQNEAQ. V gave up 6 bases and J gave up 4 bases, with 12 bases separating them. There are 13 residues in the CDR3. The CDR3 bases are TGTGCCAGCAGGCGACTCGAGGCAGAGACCCAGTACTTC. It yields the protein CASRRLEAETQYF.

This chain joins TRBV18 and TRBJ1-1; D unresolved. The CDR3 consists of 13 residues. The V and J ends lost 6 bases and 1 base respectively, with 9 bases between them. Germline V gives CDR1 KGHSH, CDR2 LQKENI. The CDR3 bases are TGTGCCAGCTCTCCAACATGGAACACTGAAGCTTTCTTT. It codes for CASSPTWNTEAFF.

The chain couples TRBV6-1 to TRBJ1-5, with 7 bases identical to TRBD1. Germline V gene data show CDR1 as MNHNS and CDR2 as SASEGT. V lost 1 base to trimming and J lost 4 bases; unmatched junction nucleotides: 7. The CDR3 length is 16 residues. The CDR3 DNA reads as TGTGCCAGCAGTGAAGAGGACAGGTGGTTGAATCAGCCCCAGCATTTT. It is translated as CASSEEDRWLNQPQHF.